This T cell receptor (beta chain) was captured by sequencing in a study of blood T cell repertoires in COVID-19 (dated by TCRdb to the early 2020s). General notes on the study: Samples from collaborators originated in the United States, Italy and Spain and spanned both the acute and convalescent phases of COVID-19. Deeply sampled blood TCRbeta repertoires from subjects exposed to, actively infected with, or recovered from COVID-19 were included in the dataset. Where available, HLA class I and class II types were taken from metadata supplied by the sample provider and were not determined by assay-based typing. A de-identified subject ID, COVID-19 status, age in years and sex were almost always included in the sample metadata. The repertoires were released in a freely available public database meant as a resource for research on the immune response to SARS-CoV-2. The material from the prospective study consisted of cDNA or gDNA derived from T cells, B-cell-depleted T cells, or PBMCs. The samples were drawn from two sources: the first 160 participants of the ongoing ImmuneRACE study, and 1,200 or so subjects contributed by 6 global collaborators. Summary of the overall study and its limitations: How much clinical and demographic metadata was included differed by source and by participant, and the metadata was provided uncurated.

TCRbeta CDR3 regions were amplified from genomic DNA by means of the immunoSEQ Assay, a bias-controlled multiplex PCR. The paper's data handling went like this. The number of nucleated cells in each sample was estimated by amplification of reference gene primers within the assay. Sequence reads were collapsed and filtered to measure the absolute abundance of every unique TCRbeta CDR3 rearrangement. Productive Simpson clonality was computed per sample as the square root of Simpson's diversity index over productive rearrangements. Sourced from immuneACCESS, this table was stored by TCRdb with only in-frame sequences that have V and J called. A share of the clones is absent; for the studies checked, an unresolved V gene accounts for under half, and the remainder has no known explanation. From that table come the V and J calls and clone size; the DNA was used to work out D and trimming. Present in this sample are more than 300,000 clones, 70% to 90% of which were seen just once. The ten largest clones take up 0.9% to 1.5% of the sample.

In the prospective study, participants were roughly 18 to 90 years old, resided in about two dozen geographic areas of the United States, and were enrolled through a virtual design. In the prospective study, cohorts were assigned on the basis of participant-reported clinical history obtained from a screening survey and a study questionnaire. ImmuneRACE Cohort 3 recovered participants were defined by two consecutive negative NP/OP PCR tests, healthcare professional clearance, or symptom resolution. In the prospective study, mobile phlebotomists collected whole blood, serum and a nasopharyngeal or oropharyngeal swab from each participant. Over a roughly two-month period, participants in the prospective study had the option of providing additional blood draws and questionnaires. Prospective study blood samples were shipped either frozen or at room temperature before DNA extraction. From its cysteine to its phenylalanine, the CDR3 spans 14 amino acids. The entry retains the CDR3 DNA only, 42 bases that are in frame from base 1. CDR1 SGHDT and CDR2 YYEEEE are derived from the germline V gene. The V and J ends are trimmed by 4 bases and 2 bases, leaving 13 bases between them.

With regard to this clone: Its binding antigen is unknown. The record has no base qualities; no much larger clone is one base away.

The material sequenced was PBMCs or T cells enriched from blood (not recorded which). This sequence uses TRBV5-6 and TRBJ2-7; TRBD2 is a possible D gene, resting on 7 matching bases. The source is a young woman who had recovered from COVID-19. The nucleotide sequence is given as TGTGCCAGCAGCGGCGGGGGACACGCCTACGAGCAGTACTTC. Its product reads: CASSGGGHAYEQYF.